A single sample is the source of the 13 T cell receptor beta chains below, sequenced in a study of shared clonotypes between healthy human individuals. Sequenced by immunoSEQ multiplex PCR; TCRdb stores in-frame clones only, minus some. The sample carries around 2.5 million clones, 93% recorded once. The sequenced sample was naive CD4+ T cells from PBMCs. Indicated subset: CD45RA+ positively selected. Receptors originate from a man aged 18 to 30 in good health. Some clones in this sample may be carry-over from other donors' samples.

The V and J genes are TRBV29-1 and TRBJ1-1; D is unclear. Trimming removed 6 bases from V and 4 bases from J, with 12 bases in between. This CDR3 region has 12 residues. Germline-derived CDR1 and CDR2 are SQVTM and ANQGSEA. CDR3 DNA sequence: TGCAGCGTCTCATCGGGAGTCACTGAAGCTTTCTTT. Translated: CSVSSGVTEAFF.

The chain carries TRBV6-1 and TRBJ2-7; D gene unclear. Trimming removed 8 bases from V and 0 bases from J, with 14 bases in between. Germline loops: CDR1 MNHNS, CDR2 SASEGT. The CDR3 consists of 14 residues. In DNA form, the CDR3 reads TGTGCCAGCTCTACCGGGTTGAGCTCCTACGAGCAGTACTTC. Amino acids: CASSTGLSSYEQYF.

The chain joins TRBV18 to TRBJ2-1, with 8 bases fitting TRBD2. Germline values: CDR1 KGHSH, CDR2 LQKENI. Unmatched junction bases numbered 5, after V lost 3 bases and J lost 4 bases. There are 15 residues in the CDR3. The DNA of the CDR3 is TGTGCCAGCTCACCCCCGGGACTAGTATACAATGAGCAGTTCTTC. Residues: CASSPPGLVYNEQFF.

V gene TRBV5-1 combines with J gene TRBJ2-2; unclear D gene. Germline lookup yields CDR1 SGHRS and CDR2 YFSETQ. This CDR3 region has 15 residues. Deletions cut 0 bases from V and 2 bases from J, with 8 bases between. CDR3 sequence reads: CASSLAQPNTGELFF. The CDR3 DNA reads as TGCGCCAGCAGCTTGGCCCAGCCAAACACCGGGGAGCTGTTTTTT.

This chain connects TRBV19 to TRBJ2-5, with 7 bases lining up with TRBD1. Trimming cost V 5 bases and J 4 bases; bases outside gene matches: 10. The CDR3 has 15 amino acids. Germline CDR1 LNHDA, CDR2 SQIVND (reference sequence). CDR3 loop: CASSLRPAGGETQYF. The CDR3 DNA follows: TGTGCCAGTAGTCTCAGACCTGCAGGGGGAGAGACCCAGTACTTC.

The CDR3 nucleotides read TGTGCCAGCAGCACAACCCGGGGGGCGCGGGCCTACGAGCAGTACTTC. Its protein is CASSTTRGARAYEQYF. The chain combines TRBV7-8 with TRBJ2-7; TRBD2 might be the D (7 bases). The germline gives CDR1 SGHVS, CDR2 FQNEAQ. This CDR3 has 16 residues. Trimming left V 5 bases short and J 2 bases short, with 19 bases between.

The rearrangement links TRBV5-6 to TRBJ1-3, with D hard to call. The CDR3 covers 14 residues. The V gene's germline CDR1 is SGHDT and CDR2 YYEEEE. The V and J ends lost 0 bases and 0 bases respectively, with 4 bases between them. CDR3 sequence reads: CASSLEGSGNTIYF. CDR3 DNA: TGTGCCAGCAGCTTGGAGGGCTCTGGAAACACCATATATTTT.

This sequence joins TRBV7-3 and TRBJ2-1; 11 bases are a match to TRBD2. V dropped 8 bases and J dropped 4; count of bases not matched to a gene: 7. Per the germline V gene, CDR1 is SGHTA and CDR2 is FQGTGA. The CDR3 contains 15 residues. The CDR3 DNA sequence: TGTGCCAGCGCTAGGGGACTAGCGGAATACAATGAGCAGTTCTTC. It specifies CASARGLAEYNEQFF.

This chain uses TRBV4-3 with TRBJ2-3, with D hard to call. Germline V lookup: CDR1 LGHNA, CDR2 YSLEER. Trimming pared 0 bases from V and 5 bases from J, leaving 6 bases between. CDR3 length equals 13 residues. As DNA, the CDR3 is TGCGCCAGCAGCCAAGATTTCGGAGATACGCAGTATTTT. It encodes CASSQDFGDTQYF.

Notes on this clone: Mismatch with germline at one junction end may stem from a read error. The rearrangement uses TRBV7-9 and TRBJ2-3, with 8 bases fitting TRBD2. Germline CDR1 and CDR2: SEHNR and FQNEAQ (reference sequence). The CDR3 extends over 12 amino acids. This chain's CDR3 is CASSLAGLEIPF. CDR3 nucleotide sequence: TGTGCCAGCAGCTTAGCGGGACTAGAGATCCCTTTT.

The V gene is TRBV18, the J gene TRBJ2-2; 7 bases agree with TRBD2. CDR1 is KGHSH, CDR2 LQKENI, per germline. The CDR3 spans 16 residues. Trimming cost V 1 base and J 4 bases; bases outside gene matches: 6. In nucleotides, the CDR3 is TGTGCCAGCTCACCACGGCTAGCGGACGTCACCGGGGAGCTGTTTTTT. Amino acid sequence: CASSPRLADVTGELFF. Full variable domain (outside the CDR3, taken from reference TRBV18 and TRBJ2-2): NAGVMQNPRHLVRRRGQEARLRCSPMKGHSHVYWYRQLPEEGLKFMVYLQKENIIDESGMPKERFSAEFPKEGPSILRIQQVVRGDSAAYFCASSPRLADVTGELFFGEGSRLTVL.

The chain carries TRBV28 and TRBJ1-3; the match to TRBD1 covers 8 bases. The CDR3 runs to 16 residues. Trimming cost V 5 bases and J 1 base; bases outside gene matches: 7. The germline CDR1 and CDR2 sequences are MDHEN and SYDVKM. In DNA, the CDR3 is TGTGCCAGCAGTCTATTGGGACAGGTTTCTGGAAACACCATATATTTT. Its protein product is CASSLLGQVSGNTIYF.

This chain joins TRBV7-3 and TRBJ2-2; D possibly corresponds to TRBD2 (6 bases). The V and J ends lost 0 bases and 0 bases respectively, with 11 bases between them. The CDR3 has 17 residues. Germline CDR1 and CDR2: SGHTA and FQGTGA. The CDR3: CASSLTQTRANTGELFF. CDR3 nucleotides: TGTGCCAGCAGCTTAACCCAGACTAGGGCGAACACCGGGGAGCTGTTTTTT. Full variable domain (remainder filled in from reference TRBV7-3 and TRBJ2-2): GAGVSQTPSNKVTEKGKYVELRCDPISGHTALYWYRQSLGQGPEFLIYFQGTGAADDSGLPNDRFFAVRPEGSVSTLKIQRTERGDSAVYLCASSLTQTRANTGELFFGEGSRLTVL.